This TCR beta chain comes out of a study of blood T cell repertoires in COVID-19. Assay used: immunoSEQ multiplex PCR; TCRdb lists only in-frame clones, some missing. The sample contains fewer than 400,000 clones, approximately 89% of which appear only once. Germline-derived CDR1 and CDR2 are SGHVS and FQNEAQ. Trimming took 5 bases from V and 2 from J; bases not matched to a gene: 5. The CDR3 loop spans 16 amino acids. The sample taken for sequencing was PBMCs or T cells enriched from blood (not recorded which). The receptor comes from a woman in her twenties or thirties who had recovered from COVID-19. The chain combines TRBV7-8 with TRBJ1-4; 10 nucleotides agree with TRBD1. CDR3 protein: CASSRTGGGTNEKLFF. CDR3 DNA: TGTGCCAGCAGCCGGACAGGGGGGGGGACTAATGAAAAACTGTTTTTT.